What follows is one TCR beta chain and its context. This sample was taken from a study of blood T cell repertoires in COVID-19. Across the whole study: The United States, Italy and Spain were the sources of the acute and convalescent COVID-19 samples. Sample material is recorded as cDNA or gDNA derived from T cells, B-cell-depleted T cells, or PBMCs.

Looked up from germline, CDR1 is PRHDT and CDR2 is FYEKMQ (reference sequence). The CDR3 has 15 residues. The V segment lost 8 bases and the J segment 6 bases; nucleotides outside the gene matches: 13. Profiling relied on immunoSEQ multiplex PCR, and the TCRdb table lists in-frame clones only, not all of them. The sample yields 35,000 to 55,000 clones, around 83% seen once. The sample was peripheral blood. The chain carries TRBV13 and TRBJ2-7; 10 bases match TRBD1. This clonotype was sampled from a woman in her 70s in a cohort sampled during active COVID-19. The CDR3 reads CASELVTGGMVEQYF. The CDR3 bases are TGTGCCAGCGAGCTCGTGACAGGGGGCATGGTCGAGCAGTACTTC. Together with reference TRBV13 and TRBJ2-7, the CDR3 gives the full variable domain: AAGVIQSPRHLIKEKRETATLKCYPIPRHDTVYWYQQGPGQDPQFLISFYEKMQSDKGSIPDRFSAQQFSDYHSELNMSSLELGDSALYFCASELVTGGMVEQYFGPGTRLTVT.